The clone carrying this TCR beta chain was found many times. The antigen remains undetermined. This CDR3 comprises 13 residues. The V gene lost 4 bases and the J gene lost 10 bases, with 14 bases spanning the gap. CDR1 is LNHNV and CDR2 is YYDKDF in the germline V gene (reference sequence). Study results and limitations: Tumor Treg TCRs overlapped most with tumor naive CD4+ cells.

Constant-region reverse primers amplified full-length variable regions, followed by semi-nested Nested Universal Primer A PCR. TCRdb analysed the 5' RACE reads with MiXCR anew, one entry per CDR3 protein. The sample holds around 55,000 distinct CDR3 sequences; less than 25% are singletons and the top ten take 3.2%. Tregs were sorted as CD4+CD25+CD127-/low cells. The origin of this receptor is a female donor with breast cancer. The sequencing sample was made of tumor-infiltrating Tregs sorted from the breast tumor. The V gene is TRBV15, the J gene TRBJ2-1, with unresolved D. The CDR3 region is CATSKSTRGEQFF. In nucleotides, the CDR3 is TGTGCCACCAGCAAGAGTACTCGTGGGGAGCAGTTCTTC.